The clone carrying this T cell receptor (beta chain) was counted only a few times. The sorted Tregs were CD4+CD25+CD127-/low cells. Full-length variable regions came from constant-region reverse primers plus semi-nested Nested Universal Primer A PCR. TCRdb redid the calling of the 5' RACE reads with MiXCR, one entry per CDR3 protein. The sample yields over 40,000 distinct CDR3 sequences, 22% seen once. CDR3 length: 16 residues. CDR1 and CDR2 from the germline V gene are ENHRY and SYGVKD. Between the trimmed V and J ends, which lost 2 bases and 1 base, there was a span of 9 bases. The receptor was isolated from a female donor with breast cancer. The rearrangement links TRBV10-3 to TRBJ2-6, with D unclear. Sequencing was performed on Tregs sorted from a lymph node. The CDR3 sequence is CAISEMTRSGANVLTF. DNA of the CDR3: TGTGCCATCAGTGAGATGACGCGGTCTGGGGCCAACGTCCTGACTTTC.